This T cell receptor beta chain was found in a study of blood T cell repertoires in COVID-19. Overall study: T cells, B-cell-depleted T cells, or PBMCs provided the cDNA or gDNA that served as material.

V lost 3 bases, J lost 0 bases, and 9 bases lay in between. This CDR3 comprises 15 residues. Participant age was about 18 to 89 years, and participants resided in fewer than 25 US areas. Self-reported history from a screening survey and questionnaire set each donor's cohort. Recovered participants had two consecutive negative NP/OP PCR tests, healthcare professional clearance, or symptom resolution. The repertoire was sequenced with immunoSEQ multiplex PCR; TCRdb's copy has only in-frame clones and lacks some. The repertoire holds around 300,000 clones, with 80% to 90% as singletons. The sequencing sample was made of PBMCs or T cells enriched from blood (not recorded which). The chain uses TRBV23-1 and TRBJ2-1; no clear D. TRBV23-1 is filed as an ORF, its function uncertain. The TCR sequence derives from a man aged 30-40 years who had recovered from COVID-19. The CDR3 sequence: CASSHYSRSYNEQFF. CDR3 DNA sequence: TGCGCCAGCAGTCACTACTCTCGCTCCTACAATGAGCAGTTCTTC.